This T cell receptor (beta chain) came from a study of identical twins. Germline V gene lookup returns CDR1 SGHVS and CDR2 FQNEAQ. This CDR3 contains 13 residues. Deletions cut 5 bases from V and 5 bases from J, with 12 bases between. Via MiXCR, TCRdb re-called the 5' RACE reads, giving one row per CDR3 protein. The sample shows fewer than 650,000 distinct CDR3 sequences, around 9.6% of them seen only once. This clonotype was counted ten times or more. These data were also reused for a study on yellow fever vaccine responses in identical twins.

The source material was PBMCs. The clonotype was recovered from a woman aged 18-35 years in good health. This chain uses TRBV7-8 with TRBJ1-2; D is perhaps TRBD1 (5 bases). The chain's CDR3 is CASSAAGWYGYTF. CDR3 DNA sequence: TGTGCCAGCAGCGCGGCAGGGTGGTATGGCTACACCTTC.